Listed below are T cell receptor beta chains from one sample, sequenced in a study of blood T cell repertoires in COVID-19. Data came from immunoSEQ multiplex PCR; TCRdb stores just in-frame clones and leaves some out. The sample carries roughly 120,000 clones, 80% recorded once. Sequencing used peripheral blood. Every receptor here comes from an older man with acute or convalescent COVID-19. Both conserved end residues are part of each CDR3. The order of the fields is D gene, clone size, V gene, J gene, CDR3 DNA, CDR3 protein. The D gene is left open where the match is weak. Rows may omit the clone size; those that give it use once, few, many or a size class.

NA	few	TRBV28	TRBJ1-3	TGTGCCAGCAGTTTGGGGCAGTACGGAAACACCATATATTTT	CASSLGQYGNTIYF
NA	NA	TRBV3-1/TRBV3-2	TRBJ2-1	TGTGCCAGCAGCCCCCAGTTTGGTGAGCAGTTCTTC	CASSPQFGEQFF
NA	NA	TRBV28	TRBJ1-2	TGTGCCAGCAGTTCCCTGAGGCTCTATGGCTACACCTTC	CASSSLRLYGYTF
TRBD2	NA	TRBV28	TRBJ2-3	TGTGCCAGCAGTTTCCAGCGGGGGGCGACAGATACGCAGTATTTT	CASSFQRGATDTQYF
TRBD1	few	TRBV4-2	TRBJ2-3	TGTGCCAGCGTGGACAGGCTCCTAAGCACAGATACGCAGTATTTT	CASVDRLLSTDTQYF
NA	NA	TRBV2	TRBJ1-2	TGTGCCAGCAGGGCCCGTGGGGCAGCCTATGGCTACACCTTC	CASRARGAAYGYTF
NA	NA	TRBV7-9	TRBJ1-1	TGTGCCAGCAGCTTAGCTCCAAACACTGAAGCTTTCTTT	CASSLAPNTEAFF
NA	NA	TRBV21-1	TRBJ1-5	TGTGCCAGCAGCAAACCCCGGGGTGTGAGCCAGCCCCAGCATTTT	CASSKPRGVSQPQHF
NA	NA	TRBV18	TRBJ2-7	TGTGCCAGCTCGGCATCCTACGAGCAGTACTTC	CASSASYEQYF
NA	once	TRBV6-5	TRBJ1-6	TGTGCCAGCAGCCGCGGGGATGAGGGATCACCCCTCCACTTT	CASSRGDEGSPLHF
NA	NA	TRBV19	TRBJ2-2	TGTGCCAGTAGTCCCGGGGGCGGGGGCCATACCGGGGAGCTGTTTTTT	CASSPGGGGHTGELFF
NA	NA	TRBV19	TRBJ2-2	TGTGCCAGTAGGTGGACAGCGAACACCGGGGAGCTGTTTTTT	CASRWTANTGELFF
NA	NA	TRBV18	TRBJ1-2	TGTGCCAGCTCAGCTCTCCCCACTCAGGCTACTAACTATGGCTACACCTTC	CASSALPTQATNYGYTF
TRBD1	NA	TRBV5-8	TRBJ1-2	TGTGCCAGCAGCTTCGAGACAGGGGCGGCCTATGGCTACACCTTC	CASSFETGAAYGYTF
NA	NA	TRBV24-1	TRBJ1-4	TGTGCCACCAGTGATTTCCAATCAACCAGGGACCGACGGGAGCGCGAAAAACTGTTTTTT	CATSDFQSTRDRREREKLFF
TRBD2	once	TRBV2	TRBJ2-3	TGTGCCAGCAGTCGGACTAGCGGGGGGTCCACAGATACGCAGTATTTT	CASSRTSGGSTDTQYF
NA	NA	TRBV3-1/TRBV3-2	TRBJ1-1	TGTGCCAGCAGCCAGGCGGAAGCAAACACTGAAGCTTTCTTT	CASSQAEANTEAFF
NA	once	TRBV29-1	TRBJ2-3	TGCAGCGTTACACAGGGCGGAGATACGCAGTATTTT	CSVTQGGDTQYF
TRBD2	NA	TRBV7-2	TRBJ2-5	TGTGCCAGCAGCTTACGCGGGGGGGCCTTAGAGACCCAGTACTTC	CASSLRGGALETQYF
TRBD1	NA	TRBV7-2	TRBJ1-2	TGTGCCAGCAGCTTAGGCGCCAGGGGGACTGGCTACACCTTC	CASSLGARGTGYTF
NA	NA	TRBV5-1	TRBJ2-3	TGCGCCAGCAGACCGGCAGGTGGGACAGATACGCAGTATTTT	CASRPAGGTDTQYF
TRBD1	few	TRBV12-5	TRBJ2-7	TGTGCTAGTGGGCGGGACAGGGCCTACGAGCAGTACTTC	CASGRDRAYEQYF
NA	once	TRBV3-1/TRBV3-2	TRBJ2-2	TGTGCCAGCAGCCGCAAGGGGGGGACCGGGGAGCTGTTTTTT	CASSRKGGTGELFF
NA	once	TRBV6-1	TRBJ1-2	TGTGCCAGCAGTGAATCTTCCGCAGGGGCGAGAGGCTACACCTTC	CASSESSAGARGYTF
NA	NA	TRBV18	TRBJ1-2	TGTGCCAGCTCACCTAAGGCAGGGAACGCCTATGGCTACACCTTC	CASSPKAGNAYGYTF